This TCR beta chain derives from a study of T-cell reconstitution after alpha-beta-depleted transplantation in children (TCRdb year 2016). Looking at the study overall: Using TCR repertoire profiling, the study followed T-cell immune reconstitution in a quantitative way in children after TCRalphabeta/CD19-depleted allogeneic hematopoietic cell transplantation.

Library preparation was by PCR. The sequencer was an Illumina HiSeq 2500. Molecular barcoding was employed in the preparation of TCR libraries, with unique molecular identifiers being used to normalize TCRbeta repertoire quantification. TCRdb ran its own pipeline on the public reads, namely fastp trimming at Q25 and MiXCR clone calling, and kept in-frame beta chains. Here each entry gathers all rows of one CDR3 protein and keeps the most common genes and DNA. Across this sample there are 610,000 or so distinct CDR3 sequences, with 27% seen only once. About 35% of the sample is in the top ten clones. The cysteine opens and the phenylalanine closes a CDR3 of 14 amino acids. The read is trimmed to its CDR3 DNA, 42 bases read in frame from base 1. The germline V gene specifies MDHEN as CDR1 and SYDVKM as CDR2. From V the trimming removes 5 bases and from J it removes 7 bases, while the gene matches leave 7 bases of the junction unaccounted for.

This clonotype was picked up a small number of times. It lacks a known antigen. The input lacks base qualities; no much larger clone sits a single base away. The treatment or condition label, read with the paper, signifies: allogeneic hematopoietic cell transplantation with graft depleted of TCRalphabeta T cells and CD19 B cells. The transplant recipients were children given TCRalphabeta/CD19-depleted allogeneic hematopoietic cell grafts. Points the paper makes about the study in general: The frequencies of hyperexpanded clones fell over the following months, and after one year, T-cell counts and TCRbeta diversity were mostly attributed to newly produced T cells. In some patients, the high TCRbeta diversity seen at day 60 was put down to recipient T cells and intrathymic progenitors that had survived conditioning. About two months after transplant, the apparently early recovery of alphabetaT-cell counts reportedly depended on just several hundred clones that had expanded rapidly and came from non-depleted graft cells.

This specimen was PBMCs, taken before TCRalphabeta/CD19-depleted stem cell transplant. The sequence is built from TRBV28 and TRBJ2-2; 7 junctional bases match TRBD2. The sequence was collected from a boy under two years old with Wiskott-Aldrich syndrome, due to receive a stem cell transplant. The sequenced DNA is TGTGCCAGCAGTGGCGGGAGAACGATCGGGGAGCTGTTTTTT. It translates as CASSGGRTIGELFF.